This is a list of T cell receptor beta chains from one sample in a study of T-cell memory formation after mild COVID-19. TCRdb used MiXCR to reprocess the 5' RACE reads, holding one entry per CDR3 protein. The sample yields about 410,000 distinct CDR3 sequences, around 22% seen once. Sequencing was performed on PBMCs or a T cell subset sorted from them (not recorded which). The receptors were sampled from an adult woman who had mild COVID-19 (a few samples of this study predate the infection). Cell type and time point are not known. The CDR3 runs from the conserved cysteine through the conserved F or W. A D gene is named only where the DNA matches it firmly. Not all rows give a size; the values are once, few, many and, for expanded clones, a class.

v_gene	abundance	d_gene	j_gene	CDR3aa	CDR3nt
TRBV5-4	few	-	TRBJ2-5	CASSFFGQGRETQYF	TGTGCCAGCAGCTTCTTTGGGCAGGGCAGGGAGACCCAGTACTTC
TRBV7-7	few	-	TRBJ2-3	CASSLEAADTQYF	TGTGCTAGCAGCTTAGAGGCAGCAGATACGCAGTATTTT
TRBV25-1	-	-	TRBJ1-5	CASSEFGINQPQHF	TGTGCCAGCAGTGAATTTGGGATCAATCAGCCCCAGCATTTT
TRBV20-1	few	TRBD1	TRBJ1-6	CSARDSVLSPGGNSPLHF	TGCAGTGCTAGAGATTCGGTATTGTCCCCAGGGGGCAATTCACCCCTCCACTTT
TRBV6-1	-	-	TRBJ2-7	CASGAGDSSYEQYF	TGTGCCAGCGGCGCCGGGGATAGCTCCTACGAGCAGTACTTC
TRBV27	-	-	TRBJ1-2	CASSLAGPDPQGYTF	TGTGCCAGCAGTTTAGCAGGGCCCGACCCCCAGGGCTACACCTTC
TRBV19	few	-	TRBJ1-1	CASSPRDSYTEAFF	TGTGCCAGTAGTCCTCGGGACTCCTACACTGAAGCTTTCTTT
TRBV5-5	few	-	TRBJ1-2	CASSLGSPGGYTF	TGTGCCAGCAGCTTGGGCTCACCGGGAGGCTACACCTTC
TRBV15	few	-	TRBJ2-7	CATSRAGAPSYEQYF	TGTGCCACCAGCAGAGCCGGGGCCCCTTCCTACGAGCAGTACTTC
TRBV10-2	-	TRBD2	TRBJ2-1	CASSEGGRGPYNEQFF	TGCGCCAGCAGTGAGGGCGGGAGGGGTCCCTACAATGAGCAGTTCTTC
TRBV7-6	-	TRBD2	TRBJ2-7	CASSLAGTSGSTYEQYF	TGTGCCAGCAGCTTGGCCGGGACTAGCGGGAGCACCTACGAGCAGTACTTC
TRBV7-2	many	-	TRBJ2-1	CASSSGNEQFF	TGTGCCAGCAGCTCCGGCAATGAGCAGTTCTTC
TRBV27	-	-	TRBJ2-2	CASSLFQGSTGELFF	TGTGCCAGCAGTTTATTTCAGGGTAGCACCGGGGAGCTGTTTTTT
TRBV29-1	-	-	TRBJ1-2	CSVEYRSGYTF	TGCAGCGTTGAATACAGAAGCGGCTACACCTTC
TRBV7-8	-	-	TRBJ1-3	CASSLPGTSGNTIYF	TGTGCCAGCAGCTTACCAGGGACCTCTGGAAACACCATATATTTT
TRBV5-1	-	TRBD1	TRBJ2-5	CASSSVGQGAFWETQYF	TGCGCCAGCAGCTCGGTGGGACAGGGGGCCTTTTGGGAGACCCAGTACTTC
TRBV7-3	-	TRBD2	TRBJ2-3	CASSSVGGAADTQYF	TGTGCCAGCAGCTCCGTCGGGGGGGCGGCAGATACGCAGTATTTT
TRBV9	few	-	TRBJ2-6	CASSVPGSGANVLTF	TGTGCCAGCAGCGTACCAGGGTCTGGGGCCAACGTCCTGACTTTC
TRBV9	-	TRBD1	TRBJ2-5	CASSPSGQGAFGTQYF	TGTGCCAGCAGCCCCTCGGGACAGGGGGCGTTCGGGACCCAGTACTTC
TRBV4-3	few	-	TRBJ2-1	CASSQDPRDGEQFF	TGCGCCAGCAGCCAAGATCCACGGGACGGGGAGCAGTTCTTC
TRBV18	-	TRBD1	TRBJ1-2	CASSPRQGPDYGYTF	TGTGCCAGCTCACCACGACAGGGCCCGGACTATGGCTACACCTTC
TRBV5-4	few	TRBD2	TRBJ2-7	CASSWLGSGSSYEQYF	TGTGCCAGCAGCTGGCTAGGGAGCGGGAGCTCCTACGAGCAGTACTTC